Shown below are 21 T cell receptor beta chains from a single sample sequenced in a study of cytomegalovirus exposure and HLA in healthy donors. TCRdb's table, derived via immunoSEQ multiplex PCR, lists solely in-frame clones and lacks some. This table has over 110,000 clones, about 88% appearing once. Sequences were obtained from PBMCs. These receptors all come from a man between 18 and 35 years old in good health and CMV-seropositive.

The chain links TRBV5-1 to TRBJ2-3; TRBD2 might be the D (6 bases). Trimming took 0 bases from V and 1 from J, leaving 15 bases between them. Germline CDR1 reads SGHRS; CDR2 reads YFSETQ. This CDR3 is 17 amino acids long. CDR3 coding DNA: TGCGCCAGCAGCTTGGCCTCCATCGGGGGACGCACAGATACGCAGTATTTT. Its protein is CASSLASIGGRTDTQYF.

J is TRBJ1-2 and V is TRBV5-5, with D possibly being TRBD1 (5 bases). This CDR3 contains 14 residues. CDR1 SGHKS and CDR2 YYEKEE come from the germline V gene (reference sequence). The V end lost 0 bases, the J end lost 7 bases, and 13 bases lay between the germline ends. The DNA for the CDR3 is TGTGCCAGCAGCTTGGCCCCCAGGGTACGTGGCTACACCTTC. Its translation is CASSLAPRVRGYTF.

The V and J genes are TRBV7-7 and TRBJ2-1, with 9 bases matching TRBD2. J was trimmed by 7 bases and V by 0 bases; bases with no gene match: 1. The CDR3 has 14 amino acids. Germline V gene data show CDR1 as SSHAT and CDR2 as FNYEAQ (reference sequence). CDR3 region: CASSLAAGGNEQFF. For the CDR3, the DNA is TGTGCCAGCAGCTTAGCCGCGGGAGGGAATGAGCAGTTCTTC.

V gene TRBV5-4 combines with J gene TRBJ1-1; 11 positions match TRBD1. This CDR3 region has 15 residues. After removal of 4 bases from V and 4 bases from J, the junction contained 6 bases not matched to a gene. Looked up from germline, CDR1 is SGHNT and CDR2 is YYREEE (reference sequence). DNA for the CDR3: TGTGCCAGCAGCCGTCCCGGGACAGGGGGCACTGAAGCTTTCTTT. Encoded protein: CASSRPGTGGTEAFF.

This chain joins TRBV5-1 and TRBJ2-1; perhaps TRBD2 as D (6 bases). The V and J ends lost 6 bases and 0 bases respectively, with 16 bases between them. This CDR3 has 16 residues. Germline V gene data show CDR1 as SGHRS and CDR2 as YFSETQ. CDR3 residues: CASKGGNSASYNEQFF. The CDR3 DNA is TGCGCCAGCAAGGGCGGGAATAGCGCCTCCTACAATGAGCAGTTCTTC.

The chain is built from TRBV19 and TRBJ1-5; D call uncertain. The CDR3 runs to 16 residues. V lost 3 bases and J lost 0, with 12 bases in between. The V gene's germline CDR1 is LNHDA and CDR2 SQIVND (reference sequence). For the CDR3, the DNA is TGTGCCAGTAGTATTTTGGAGACTGATAGCAATCAGCCCCAGCATTTT. Translation gives CASSILETDSNQPQHF.

The chain employs TRBV19 and TRBJ1-3, with TRBD1 identical over 7 bases. The junction had 6 bases not matched to a gene; V was cut back by 6 bases and J by 4 bases. The CDR3 spans 14 residues. Germline V gives CDR1 LNHDA, CDR2 SQIVND (reference sequence). The CDR3 sequence: CASSRGGEGNTIYF. CDR3 nucleotide sequence: TGTGCCAGTAGCCGAGGGGGCGAGGGAAACACCATATATTTT.

This chain connects TRBV28 to TRBJ1-2, with TRBD1 as a possible D gene (5 bases). The CDR3 length is 14 residues. V was cut by 2 bases and J by 8 bases, with 15 bases left in between. The germline gives CDR1 MDHEN, CDR2 SYDVKM. The CDR3 DNA follows: TGTGCCAGCAGTTTAACGCCCCAGGGTACGGGCTACACCTTC. The encoded protein is CASSLTPQGTGYTF.

The chain has TRBV12-5 and TRBJ2-1; TRBD2 aligns across 7 bases. The trim removed 5 bases at V and 7 bases at J, leaving 17 bases unmatched. The length of the CDR3 is 17 residues. Germline CDR1 reads LGHNT; CDR2 reads FRNRAP. The CDR3 loop is CASGPPRRGSSYNEQFF. The CDR3, as DNA: TGTGCTAGTGGTCCGCCGAGGCGCGGGAGTTCTTATAATGAGCAGTTCTTC.

The CDR3 region has the DNA TGCGCCAGCAGCCCAGGGTGGGGGCCCCAGGGGAACACTGAAGCTTTCTTT. Protein sequence: CASSPGWGPQGNTEAFF. V and J are TRBV5-1 and TRBJ1-1; possibly TRBD1 for D (6 bases). The CDR3 spans 17 residues. Germline CDR1 and CDR2: SGHRS and YFSETQ. The V gene lost 4 bases and the J gene lost 1 base, with 20 bases spanning the gap.

This clone was counted once. This chain uses TRBV5-4 with TRBJ2-2; D is unresolved. The CDR3 contains 15 residues. CDR1 is SGHNT, CDR2 YYREEE, per germline (reference sequence). Trimming removed 0 bases at V and 3 bases at J, with 9 bases between. The CDR3 protein is CASSLEVTHTGELFF. CDR3 sequence (DNA): TGTGCCAGCAGCTTGGAGGTGACTCACACCGGGGAGCTGTTTTTT.

V gene TRBV2 combines with J gene TRBJ2-1, with D possibly matching TRBD2 (5 bases). This CDR3 has 16 residues. CDR1 and CDR2 (germline): SNHLY, FYNNEI. Trimming removed 7 bases at V and 3 bases at J, with 19 bases between. The CDR3 protein is CASTRGGSSDYNEQFF. The CDR3 DNA is TGTGCCAGCACACGAGGAGGTAGCTCCGACTACAATGAGCAGTTCTTC.

The V gene is TRBV6-1, the J gene TRBJ2-2; TRBD2 aligns across 7 bases. CDR1 MNHNS and CDR2 SASEGT come from the germline V gene. CDR3 length equals 14 residues. V lost 3 bases, J lost 5 bases, and 3 bases stayed unmatched. CDR3 region: CASSDAGVTGELFF. CDR3 nucleotide sequence: TGTGCCAGCAGTGACGCGGGGGTAACCGGGGAGCTGTTTTTT.

A single count supports this clone. The chain couples TRBV2 to TRBJ2-1; D ambiguous. Germline loops: CDR1 SNHLY, CDR2 FYNNEI. Trimming pared 0 bases from V and 13 bases from J, leaving 10 bases between. The CDR3 length is 12 residues. CDR3: CASSEALLSQFF. The CDR3 DNA sequence: TGTGCCAGCAGTGAAGCGCTTCTGAGCCAGTTCTTC.

This chain uses TRBV5-1 with TRBJ2-7; possible D gene TRBD1, 6 bases. Trimming removed 0 bases from V and 2 bases from J, with 9 bases in between. From germline, CDR1 is SGHRS and CDR2 YFSETQ. This CDR3 is built from 14 residues. In DNA, the CDR3 is TGCGCCAGCAGCTTGGAGGACAGAACCTACGAGCAGTACTTC. Its translation: CASSLEDRTYEQYF.

The chain carries TRBV27 and TRBJ2-3; no clear D gene. CDR1 is MNHEY, CDR2 SMNVEV, per germline (reference sequence). The CDR3 totals 13 residues. Between the trimmed V and J ends, which lost 3 bases and 5 bases, there was a span of 9 bases. CDR3 protein: CASSFPPGDTQYF. In nucleotides, the CDR3 is TGTGCCAGCAGTTTCCCCCCCGGAGATACGCAGTATTTT.

This chain connects TRBV18 to TRBJ1-1, with D unresolved. Germline V gene data show CDR1 as KGHSH and CDR2 as LQKENI. Trimming left V 1 base short and J 1 base short, with 10 bases between. The CDR3 is 15 amino acids. The CDR3 region is CASSPLPLPNTEAFF. CDR3 sequence (DNA): TGTGCCAGCTCACCACTTCCACTCCCGAACACTGAAGCTTTCTTT.

This clone has just one count. This chain links TRBV6-5 with TRBJ2-7, with TRBD1 matching over 10 bases. This CDR3 has 15 residues. V lost 5 bases, J lost 2 bases, and 6 bases stayed unmatched. Germline CDR1 and CDR2: MNHEY and SVGAGI. The CDR3 reads CASSPTGTGAYEQYF. The CDR3 DNA reads as TGTGCCAGCAGTCCGACCGGGACAGGGGCCTACGAGCAGTACTTC.

The CDR3, as DNA: TGTGCCAGCAGCCGCTTTAGGGGCTCCTACGAGCAGTACTTC. Protein sequence: CASSRFRGSYEQYF. This chain joins TRBV14 and TRBJ2-7; perhaps TRBD1 as D (5 bases). The V end lost 4 bases, the J end lost 0 bases, and 10 bases lay between the germline ends. CDR3 size: 14 residues. Germline loops: CDR1 SGHDN, CDR2 FVKESK.

V is TRBV4-2 and J is TRBJ2-7; TRBD2 aligns across 8 bases. V dropped 4 bases and J dropped 4; count of bases not matched to a gene: 9. The CDR3 runs to 15 residues. Germline CDR1 LGHNA, CDR2 YNFKEQ. CDR3 sequence: CASSPLWSGGYEQYF. The CDR3 bases are TGTGCCAGCAGCCCGCTTTGGAGCGGGGGTTACGAGCAGTACTTC.

The genes are TRBV25-1 and TRBJ2-7, with 7 bases that match TRBD2. This CDR3 has 15 amino acids. Germline loops: CDR1 MGHDK, CDR2 SYGVNS. The junction had 10 bases not matched to a gene; V was cut back by 2 bases and J by 6 bases. The CDR3 reads CASSEGWEGGLEQYF. CDR3 sequence (DNA): TGTGCCAGCAGTGAAGGTTGGGAGGGCGGGCTCGAGCAGTACTTC.